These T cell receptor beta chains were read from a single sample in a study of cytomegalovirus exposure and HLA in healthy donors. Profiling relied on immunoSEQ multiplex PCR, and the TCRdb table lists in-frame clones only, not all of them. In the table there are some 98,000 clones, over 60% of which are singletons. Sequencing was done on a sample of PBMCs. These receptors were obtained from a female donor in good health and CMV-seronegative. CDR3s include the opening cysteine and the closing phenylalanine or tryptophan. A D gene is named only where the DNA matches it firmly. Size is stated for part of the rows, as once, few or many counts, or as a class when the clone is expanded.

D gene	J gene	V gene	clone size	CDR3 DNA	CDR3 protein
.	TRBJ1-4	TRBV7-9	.	TGTGCCAGCAGCTTCTGGGACGGGAGTGAAAAACTGTTTTTT	CASSFWDGSEKLFF
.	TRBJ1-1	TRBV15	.	TGTGCCACTCAGTCCGTGAACACTGAAGCTTTCTTT	CATQSVNTEAFF
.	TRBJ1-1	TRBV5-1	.	TGCGCCAGCAGCTCATCCACAGGGACCGAAGCTTTCTTT	CASSSSTGTEAFF
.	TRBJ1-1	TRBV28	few	TGTGCCAGCAGTTTGGCTCAGGGCACCACTGAAGCTTTCTTT	CASSLAQGTTEAFF
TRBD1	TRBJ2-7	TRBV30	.	TGTGCCTGGATGGACAGGGGGGACGAGCAGTACTTC	CAWMDRGDEQYF
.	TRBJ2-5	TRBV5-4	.	TGTGCCAGCAGCTTGAGGAGGGACCAAGAGACCCAGTACTTC	CASSLRRDQETQYF
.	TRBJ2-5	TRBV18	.	TGTGCCAGCTCACCAACACAAGAGACCCAGTACTTC	CASSPTQETQYF
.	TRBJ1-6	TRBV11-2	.	TGTGCCAGCAGCCCTGGACAGCACTATAATTCACCCCTCCACTTT	CASSPGQHYNSPLHF
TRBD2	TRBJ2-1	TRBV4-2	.	TGTGCCAGCAGCCAACCTTTAGCGGGCCCTGGCAATGAGCAGTTCTTC	CASSQPLAGPGNEQFF
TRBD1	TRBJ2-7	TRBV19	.	TGTGCCAGTAGCGATTTTTTAAAGGGACAGGGGGCCGCCTACGAGCAGTACTTC	CASSDFLKGQGAAYEQYF
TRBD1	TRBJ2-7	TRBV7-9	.	TGTGCCAGCAGCCTAGGGACAGCCCGAGAGCAGTACTTC	CASSLGTAREQYF
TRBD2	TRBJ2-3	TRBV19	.	TGTGCCAGCCACGGGACTAATTTTGCTGGCGCAGATACGCAGTATTTT	CASHGTNFAGADTQYF
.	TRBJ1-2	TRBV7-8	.	TGTGCCAGCAGCGGGAGGGGCTATGGCTACACCTTC	CASSGRGYGYTF
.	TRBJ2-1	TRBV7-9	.	TGTGCCAGCAGCTTAGGAGCGGGCGGGGTCAGGAATGAGCAGTTCTTC	CASSLGAGGVRNEQFF
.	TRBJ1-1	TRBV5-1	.	TGCGCCAGCAGCTTGCGCGGTTTCATGAACACTGAAGCTTTCTTT	CASSLRGFMNTEAFF
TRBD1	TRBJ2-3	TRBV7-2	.	TGTGCCAGCAGCTTGAGACAGGGGCCCACAGATACGCAGTATTTT	CASSLRQGPTDTQYF
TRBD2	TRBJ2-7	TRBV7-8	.	TGTGCCAGCAGAACCGCCGCCCTGGGACTAGTGTCTTCCGAGCAGTACTTC	CASRTAALGLVSSEQYF
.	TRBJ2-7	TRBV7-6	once	TGTGCCAGCAGCCCGGGACACGCCTACGAGCAGTACTTC	CASSPGHAYEQYF
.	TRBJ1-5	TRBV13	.	TGTGCCAGCAGCTCTAGGTCAGGGATCAGGAGCAATCAGCCCCAGCATTTT	CASSSRSGIRSNQPQHF
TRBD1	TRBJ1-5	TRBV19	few	TGTGCCAGTAGTCGTGGGCAGGGGGCTTATAGCAATCAGCCCCAGCATTTT	CASSRGQGAYSNQPQHF
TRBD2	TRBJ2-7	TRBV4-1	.	TGCGCCAGCAGCCAAACCCCGGGAGGTTCTTCCTACGAGCAGTACTTC	CASSQTPGGSSYEQYF
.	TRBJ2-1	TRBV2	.	TGTGCCAGCGTATACCCCGGCGGACTAATCCAGTTCTTC	CASVYPGGLIQFF
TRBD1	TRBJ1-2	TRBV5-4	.	TGTGCCAGCAGCTGGGGAGGGGGAACAGGGGGCAACTATGGCTACACCTTC	CASSWGGGTGGNYGYTF
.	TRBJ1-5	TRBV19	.	TGTGCCAGTAGTGACAGGAGCTGGGGCAATCAGCCCCAGCATTTT	CASSDRSWGNQPQHF
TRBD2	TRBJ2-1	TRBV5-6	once	TGTGCCAGCAGCTTCCTAGCGGGAGGAATCAATGAGCAGTTCTTC	CASSFLAGGINEQFF
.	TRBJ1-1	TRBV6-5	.	TGTGCCAGCAGTTACGGAGAGAACACTGAAGCTTTCTTT	CASSYGENTEAFF
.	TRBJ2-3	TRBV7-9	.	TGTGCCAGCGGACTGAAAAGAAGCCCAGATACGCAGTATTTT	CASGLKRSPDTQYF
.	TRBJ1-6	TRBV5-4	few	TGTGCCAGCAGAACTAGTGGTTCACCCCTCCACTTT	CASRTSGSPLHF
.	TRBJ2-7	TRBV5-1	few	TGCGCCAGCAGCTCCAGACGGGATGCCCCCTACGAGCAGTACTTC	CASSSRRDAPYEQYF
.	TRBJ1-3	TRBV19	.	TGTGCCAGTAGTGACCCCGGGACTTCACCCTCTGGAAACACCATATATTTT	CASSDPGTSPSGNTIYF
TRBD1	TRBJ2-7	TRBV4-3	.	TGCGCCAGCAGCCAAGATGGGACAGGGACTATGTACGAGCAGTACTTC	CASSQDGTGTMYEQYF
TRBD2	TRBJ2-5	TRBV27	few	TGTGCCAGCAGTTTACGGGGACTAGCGGGGGGACAAGAGACCCAGTACTTC	CASSLRGLAGGQETQYF
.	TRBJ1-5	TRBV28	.	TGTGCCAGCAGTTCCCCCCGGCAGGGAGGCCAGCCCCAGCATTTT	CASSSPRQGGQPQHF
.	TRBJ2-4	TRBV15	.	TGTGCCACCAGCAGTCGACGAGGTGGCGCAGCCAAAAACATTCAGTACTTC	CATSSRRGGAAKNIQYF
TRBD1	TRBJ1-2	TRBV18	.	TGTGCCAGCTCGGAGACCGGGACAGGGTTCGTAGGCTACACCTTC	CASSETGTGFVGYTF
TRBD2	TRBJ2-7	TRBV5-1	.	TGCGCCAGCAGGCCTACTAGCGGGAGCTCCTACGAGCAGTACTTC	CASRPTSGSSYEQYF
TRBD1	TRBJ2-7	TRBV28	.	TGTGCCAGCAGTTTCCGGACAGGGGAAAACGAGCAGTACTTC	CASSFRTGENEQYF
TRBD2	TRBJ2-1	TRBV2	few	TGTGCCAGCAATGGACTAGCGGGAATCTCCTACAATGAGCAGTTCTTC	CASNGLAGISYNEQFF
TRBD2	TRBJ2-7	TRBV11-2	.	TGTGCCAGCAGCCCGACCAGGCGGGGGATCTACGAGCAGTACTTC	CASSPTRRGIYEQYF
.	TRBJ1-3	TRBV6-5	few	TGTGCCAGCAAGACAGGCGACAACTCTGGAAACACCATATATTTT	CASKTGDNSGNTIYF
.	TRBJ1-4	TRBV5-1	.	TGCGCCAGCAGCTTGGAGGCAGGGACTAATGAAAAACTGTTTTTT	CASSLEAGTNEKLFF
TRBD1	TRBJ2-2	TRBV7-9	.	TGTTCCAGCAGCTTAGGACAGGGAAAGTCCGGGGAGCTGTTTTTT	CSSSLGQGKSGELFF
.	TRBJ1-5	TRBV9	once	TGTGCCAGCAGTACTACCACCAATCAGCCCCAGCATTTT	CASSTTTNQPQHF
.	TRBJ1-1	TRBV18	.	TGTGCCAGCTCACCACCCCGCGTAATGAACACTGAAGCTTTCTTT	CASSPPRVMNTEAFF
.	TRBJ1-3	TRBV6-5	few	TGTGCCAGCAGACAGAGATCTGGAAACACCATATATTTT	CASRQRSGNTIYF
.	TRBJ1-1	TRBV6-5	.	TGTGCCAGCAGTGAGGGGGTCGTGACTGAAGCTTTCTTT	CASSEGVVTEAFF
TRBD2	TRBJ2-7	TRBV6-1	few	TGTGCCAGCAGTGAAGTGGCCGGGAGGTCCTACGAGCAGTACTTC	CASSEVAGRSYEQYF
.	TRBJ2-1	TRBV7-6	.	TGTGCCAGCAGCGCCCCCCATGGGCTGGCCGACAATGAGCAGTTCTTC	CASSAPHGLADNEQFF
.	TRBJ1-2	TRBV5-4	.	TGTGCCAGCAGCTTCGCGCCTAACTATGGCTACACCTTC	CASSFAPNYGYTF
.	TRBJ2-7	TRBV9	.	TGTGCCAGCAGCGGGACAAGTTCCTACGAGCAGTACTTC	CASSGTSSYEQYF
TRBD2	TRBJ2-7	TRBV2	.	TGTGCCAGCAGCCCCGGGACTAGTACCGACGAGCAGTACTTC	CASSPGTSTDEQYF
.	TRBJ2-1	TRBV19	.	TGTGCCAGTAGCAAGGAACAGGCTTGGGTTGTGAATGAGCAGTTCTTC	CASSKEQAWVVNEQFF
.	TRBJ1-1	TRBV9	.	TGTGCCAGCAGCGTAGTTGGGGCCATGAACACTGAAGCTTTCTTT	CASSVVGAMNTEAFF
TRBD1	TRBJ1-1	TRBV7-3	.	TGTGCCAGCAGCTTAGTACAGGGGGGGCACGCTGAAGCTTTCTTT	CASSLVQGGHAEAFF
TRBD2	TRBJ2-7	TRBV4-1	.	TGCGCCAGCAGCCAAGGCGGGGGAGAGACCTACGAGCAGTACTTC	CASSQGGGETYEQYF
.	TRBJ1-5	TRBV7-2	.	TGTGCCAGCAGCTTAGTACTAGGGACAACTAGCAATCAGCCCCAGCATTTT	CASSLVLGTTSNQPQHF
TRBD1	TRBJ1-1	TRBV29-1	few	TGCAGCGTTCGCGGACAGGGGGCGCGGACTGAAGCTTTCTTT	CSVRGQGARTEAFF
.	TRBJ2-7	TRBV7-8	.	TGTGCCAGCAGCCCCTACCCGAGCACCGAAAGCTACGAGCAGTACTTC	CASSPYPSTESYEQYF
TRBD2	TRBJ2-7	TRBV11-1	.	TGTGCCAGCAGCTCGACTAGCGGGGGGATCTACGAGCAGTACTTC	CASSSTSGGIYEQYF